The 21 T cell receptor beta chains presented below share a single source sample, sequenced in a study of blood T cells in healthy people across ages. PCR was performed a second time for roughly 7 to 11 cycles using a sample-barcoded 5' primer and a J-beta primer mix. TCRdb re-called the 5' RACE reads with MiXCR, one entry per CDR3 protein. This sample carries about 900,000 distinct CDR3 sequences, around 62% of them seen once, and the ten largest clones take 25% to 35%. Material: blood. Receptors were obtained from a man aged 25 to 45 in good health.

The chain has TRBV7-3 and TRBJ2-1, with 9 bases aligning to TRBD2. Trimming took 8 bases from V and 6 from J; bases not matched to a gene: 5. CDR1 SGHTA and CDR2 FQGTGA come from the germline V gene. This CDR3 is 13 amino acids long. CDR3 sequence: CASRSGGSNEQFF. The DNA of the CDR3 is TGTGCCAGCCGAAGCGGGGGGAGCAATGAGCAGTTCTTC. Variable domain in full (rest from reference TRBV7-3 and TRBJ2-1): GAGVSQTPSNKVTEKGKYVELRCDPISGHTALYWYRQSLGQGPEFLIYFQGTGAADDSGLPNDRFFAVRPEGSVSTLKIQRTERGDSAVYLCASRSGGSNEQFFGPGTRLTVL.

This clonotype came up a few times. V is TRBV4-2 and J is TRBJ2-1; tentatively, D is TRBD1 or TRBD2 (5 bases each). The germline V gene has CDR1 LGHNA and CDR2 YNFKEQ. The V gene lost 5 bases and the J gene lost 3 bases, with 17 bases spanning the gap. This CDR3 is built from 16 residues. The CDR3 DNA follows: TGTGCCAGCAGCAGGGGAGTGGGGTCCGGCTACAATGAGCAGTTCTTC. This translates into CASSRGVGSGYNEQFF.

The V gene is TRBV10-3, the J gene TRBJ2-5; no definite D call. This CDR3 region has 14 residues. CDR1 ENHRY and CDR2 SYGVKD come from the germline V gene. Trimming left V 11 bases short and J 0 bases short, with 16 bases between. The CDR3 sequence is CACSPWDNQETQYF. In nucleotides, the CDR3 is TGTGCCTGTTCCCCTTGGGATAACCAAGAGACCCAGTACTTC.

The CDR3 loop is CASSQVLNYNEQFF. The CDR3 DNA reads TGCGCCAGCAGCCAAGTCCTCAACTACAATGAGCAGTTCTTC. The gene calls are TRBV4-3 and TRBJ2-1, with D hard to call. Germline V CDR1 and CDR2: LGHNA, YSLEER. V lost 1 base to trimming and J lost 3 bases, with 7 bases between them. CDR3 length: 14 amino acids.

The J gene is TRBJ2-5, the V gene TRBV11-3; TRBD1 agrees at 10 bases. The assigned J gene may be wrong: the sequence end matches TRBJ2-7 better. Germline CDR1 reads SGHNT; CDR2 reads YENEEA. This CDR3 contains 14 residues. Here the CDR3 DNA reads TGTGCCAGCAGCTGGGGACAGGGGAACGACGAGCAGTACTTC. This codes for CASSWGQGNDEQYF.

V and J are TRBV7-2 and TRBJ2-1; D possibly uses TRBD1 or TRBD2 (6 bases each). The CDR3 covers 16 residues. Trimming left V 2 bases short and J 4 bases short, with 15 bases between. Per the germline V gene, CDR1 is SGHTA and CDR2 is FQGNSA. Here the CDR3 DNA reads TGTGCCAGCAGCTTACGGCCCCGGGGGCAATACAATGAGCAGTTCTTC. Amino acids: CASSLRPRGQYNEQFF.

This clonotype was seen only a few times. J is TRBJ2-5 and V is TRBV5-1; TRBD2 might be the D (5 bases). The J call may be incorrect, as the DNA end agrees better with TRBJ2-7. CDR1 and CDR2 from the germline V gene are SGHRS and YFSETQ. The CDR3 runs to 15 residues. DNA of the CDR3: TGCGCCAGCAGCTTGTCCCCCGGGGACTCCTACGAGCAGTACTTC. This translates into CASSLSPGDSYEQYF.

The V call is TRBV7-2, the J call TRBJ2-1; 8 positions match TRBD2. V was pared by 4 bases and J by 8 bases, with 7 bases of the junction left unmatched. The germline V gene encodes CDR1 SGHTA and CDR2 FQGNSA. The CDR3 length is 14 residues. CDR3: CASSSSGGPYEQFF. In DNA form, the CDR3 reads TGTGCCAGCAGCTCCTCGGGGGGGCCCTATGAGCAGTTCTTC.

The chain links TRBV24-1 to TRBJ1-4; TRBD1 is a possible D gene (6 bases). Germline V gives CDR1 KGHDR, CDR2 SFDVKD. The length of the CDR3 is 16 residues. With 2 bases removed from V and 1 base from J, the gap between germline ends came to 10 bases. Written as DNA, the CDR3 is TGTGCCACCAGTGATTCTACAGGGAAAACTAATGAAAAACTGTTTTTT. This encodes CATSDSTGKTNEKLFF.

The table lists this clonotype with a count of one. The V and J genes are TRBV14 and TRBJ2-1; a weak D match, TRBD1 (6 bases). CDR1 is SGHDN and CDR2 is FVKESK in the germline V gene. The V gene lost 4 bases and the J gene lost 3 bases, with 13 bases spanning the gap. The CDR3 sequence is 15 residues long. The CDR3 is CASSLGGGFYNEQFF. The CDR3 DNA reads TGTGCCAGCAGCCTGGGTGGGGGCTTCTACAATGAGCAGTTCTTC.

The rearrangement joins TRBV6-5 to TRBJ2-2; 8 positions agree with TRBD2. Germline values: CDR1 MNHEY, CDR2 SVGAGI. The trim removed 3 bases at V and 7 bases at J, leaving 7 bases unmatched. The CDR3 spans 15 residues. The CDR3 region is CASSYSGGGFGELFF. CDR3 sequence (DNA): TGTGCCAGCAGTTATAGTGGCGGGGGGTTCGGGGAGCTGTTTTTT.

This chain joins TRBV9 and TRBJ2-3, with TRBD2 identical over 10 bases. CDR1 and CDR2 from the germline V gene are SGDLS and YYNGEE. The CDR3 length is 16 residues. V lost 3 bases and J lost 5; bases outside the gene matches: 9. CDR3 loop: CASSGSLAGVGDTQYF. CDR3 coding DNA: TGTGCCAGCAGCGGGTCTCTAGCGGGGGTAGGAGATACGCAGTATTTT. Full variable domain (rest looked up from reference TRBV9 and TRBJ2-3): DSGVTQTPKHLITATGQRVTLRCSPRSGDLSVYWYQQSLDQGLQFLIQYYNGEERAKGNILERFSAQQFPDLHSELNLSSLELGDSALYFCASSGSLAGVGDTQYFGPGTRLTVL.

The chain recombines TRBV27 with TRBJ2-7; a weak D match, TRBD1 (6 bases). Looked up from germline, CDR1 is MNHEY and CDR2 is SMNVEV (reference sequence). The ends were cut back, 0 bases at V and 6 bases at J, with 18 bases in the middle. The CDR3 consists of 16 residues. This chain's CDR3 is CASSLSKQGWGCEQYF. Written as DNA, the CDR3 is TGTGCCAGCAGTTTATCGAAACAGGGATGGGGCTGCGAGCAGTACTTC.

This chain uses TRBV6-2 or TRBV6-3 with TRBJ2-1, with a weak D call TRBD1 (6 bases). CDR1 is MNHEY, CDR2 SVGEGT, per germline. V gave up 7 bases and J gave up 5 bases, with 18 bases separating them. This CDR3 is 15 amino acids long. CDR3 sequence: CASTHGTPPDNEQFF. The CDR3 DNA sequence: TGTGCCAGCACTCACGGGACACCCCCCGACAATGAGCAGTTCTTC.

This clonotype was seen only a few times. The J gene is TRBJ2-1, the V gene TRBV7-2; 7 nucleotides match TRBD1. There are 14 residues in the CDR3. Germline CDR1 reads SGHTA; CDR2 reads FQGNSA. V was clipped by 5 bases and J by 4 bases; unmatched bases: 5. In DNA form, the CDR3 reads TGTGCCAGCAGCCCCGGGACAGAGTACAATGAGCAGTTCTTC. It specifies CASSPGTEYNEQFF.

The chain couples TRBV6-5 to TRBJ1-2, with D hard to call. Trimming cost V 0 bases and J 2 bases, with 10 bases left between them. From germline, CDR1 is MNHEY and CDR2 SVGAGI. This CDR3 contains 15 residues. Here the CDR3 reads CASSYSILGNYGYTF. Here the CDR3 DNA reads TGTGCCAGCAGTTACTCGATTCTGGGGAACTATGGCTACACCTTC.

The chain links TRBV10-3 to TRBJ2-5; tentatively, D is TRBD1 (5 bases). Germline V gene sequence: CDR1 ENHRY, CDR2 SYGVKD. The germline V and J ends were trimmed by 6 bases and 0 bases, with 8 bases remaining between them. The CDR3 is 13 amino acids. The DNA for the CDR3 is TGTGCCATCAGGAAGACAGACCAAGAGACCCAGTACTTC. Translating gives CAIRKTDQETQYF.

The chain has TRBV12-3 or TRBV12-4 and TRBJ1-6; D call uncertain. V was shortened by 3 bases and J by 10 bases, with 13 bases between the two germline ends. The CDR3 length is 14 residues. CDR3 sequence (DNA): TGTGCCAGCAGTTTTCGCAGAGAGGTATCACCCCTCCACTTT. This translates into CASSFRREVSPLHF.

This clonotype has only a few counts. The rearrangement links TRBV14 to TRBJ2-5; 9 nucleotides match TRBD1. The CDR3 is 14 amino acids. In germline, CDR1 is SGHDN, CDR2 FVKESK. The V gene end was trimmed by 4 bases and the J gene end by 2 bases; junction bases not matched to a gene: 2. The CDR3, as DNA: TGTGCCAGCAGCCGACAGGGGGTACAAGAGACCCAGTACTTC. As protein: CASSRQGVQETQYF.

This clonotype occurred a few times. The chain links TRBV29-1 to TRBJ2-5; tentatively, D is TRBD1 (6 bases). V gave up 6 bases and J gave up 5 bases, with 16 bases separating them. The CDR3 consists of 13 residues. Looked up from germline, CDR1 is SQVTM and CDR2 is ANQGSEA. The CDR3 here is CSVAGVAVETQYF. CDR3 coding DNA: TGCAGCGTGGCAGGGGTAGCTGTGGAGACCCAGTACTTC.

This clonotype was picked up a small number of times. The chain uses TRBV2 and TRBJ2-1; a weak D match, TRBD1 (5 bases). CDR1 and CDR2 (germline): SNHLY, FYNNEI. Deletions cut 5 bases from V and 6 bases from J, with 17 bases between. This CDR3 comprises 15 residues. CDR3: CASSQQGLMGNEQFF. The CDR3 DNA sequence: TGTGCCAGCAGTCAGCAGGGTCTTATGGGCAATGAGCAGTTCTTC. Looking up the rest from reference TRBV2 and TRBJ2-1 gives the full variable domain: EPEVTQTPSHQVTQMGQEVILRCVPISNHLYFYWYRQILGQKVEFLVSFYNNEISEKSEIFDDQFSVERPDGSNFTLKIRSTKLEDSAMYFCASSQQGLMGNEQFFGPGTRLTVL.